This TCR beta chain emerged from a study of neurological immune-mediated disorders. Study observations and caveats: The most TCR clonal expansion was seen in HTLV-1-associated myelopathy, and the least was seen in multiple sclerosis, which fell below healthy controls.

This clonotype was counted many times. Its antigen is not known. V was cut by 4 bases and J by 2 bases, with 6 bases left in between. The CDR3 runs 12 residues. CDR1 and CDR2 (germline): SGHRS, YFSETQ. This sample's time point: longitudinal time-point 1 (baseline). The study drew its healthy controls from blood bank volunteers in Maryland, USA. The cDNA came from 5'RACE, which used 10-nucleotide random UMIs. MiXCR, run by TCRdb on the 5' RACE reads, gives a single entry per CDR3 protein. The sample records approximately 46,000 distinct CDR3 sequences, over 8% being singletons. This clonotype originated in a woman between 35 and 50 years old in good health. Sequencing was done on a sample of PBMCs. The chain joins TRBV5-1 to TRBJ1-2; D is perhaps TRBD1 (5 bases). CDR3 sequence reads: CASSEGNYGYTF. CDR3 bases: TGCGCCAGCAGCGAGGGGAACTATGGCTACACCTTC.